Below are 27 T cell receptor beta chains sequenced from a single sample in a study of T cell responses to AZD1222 COVID-19 vaccine. Sequencing was performed with immunoSEQ multiplex PCR; in TCRdb, only in-frame clones are kept and a portion is missing. The sample has about 140,000 clones, around 90% seen once. Sample: peripheral blood, taken 28 days after the second dose of the MenACWY control vaccine. The receptors were gathered from an adult who received the MenACWY meningococcal vaccine as a control.

The rearrangement uses TRBV5-6 and TRBJ2-5, with TRBD1 matching 8 bases. The CDR3 has 14 residues. The trim removed 3 bases at V and 5 bases at J, leaving 6 bases unmatched. The germline gives CDR1 SGHDT, CDR2 YYEEEE. CDR3 region: CASSSVTGGETQYF. CDR3 sequence (DNA): TGTGCCAGCAGCTCAGTCACAGGGGGGGAGACCCAGTACTTC.

The J gene is TRBJ2-7, the V gene TRBV28; TRBD2 is a possible D gene (7 bases). Trimming took 5 bases from V and 3 from J, leaving 17 bases between them. The CDR3 totals 15 residues. Germline assignment: CDR1 MDHEN and CDR2 SYDVKM. In DNA, the CDR3 is TGTGCCAGCAGTGCTGAAGGGGGGGGCCTCTACGAGCAGTACTTC. Translation: CASSAEGGGLYEQYF.

This sequence joins TRBV6-2 or TRBV6-3 and TRBJ2-5, with D maybe TRBD2 (7 bases). From germline, CDR1 is MNHEY and CDR2 SVGEGT. The CDR3 is 14 residues long. The V gene lost 3 bases and the J gene lost 5 bases, with 13 bases spanning the gap. The CDR3 spells CASSYLRGPETQYF. CDR3 DNA: TGTGCCAGCAGTTATCTGCGGGGGCCGGAGACCCAGTACTTC.

This chain connects TRBV30 to TRBJ1-2; perhaps TRBD1 as D (5 bases). CDR3 length equals 13 residues. The V and J ends lost 3 bases and 2 bases respectively, with 10 bases between them. Germline V CDR1 and CDR2: GTSNPN, SVGIG (reference sequence). CDR3 residues: CAWSRDQNYGYTF. DNA for the CDR3: TGTGCCTGGAGCAGGGACCAGAACTATGGCTACACCTTC.

This clone is a singleton in its sample. This chain joins TRBV5-1 and TRBJ1-1, with D hard to call. The V end was cut by 1 base, the J end by 3 bases, with 13 bases between. The length of the CDR3 is 15 residues. Germline V lookup: CDR1 SGHRS, CDR2 YFSETQ. This CDR3 reads CASSLYGVGDTEAFF. The CDR3 DNA reads TGCGCCAGCAGCTTGTACGGGGTAGGTGACACTGAAGCTTTCTTT.

The chain uses TRBV4-3 and TRBJ1-1, with D uncertain. There are 15 residues in the CDR3. V shed 0 bases and J shed 2 bases, with 10 bases lying between them. Germline V gene data show CDR1 as LGHNA and CDR2 as YSLEER. The CDR3, as DNA: TGCGCCAGCAGCCAAGATCTGGGGATAAACACTGAAGCTTTCTTT. It yields the protein CASSQDLGINTEAFF.

Here the CDR3 reads CASSLERANTEAFF. The DNA for the CDR3 is TGCGCCAGCAGCTTGGAACGGGCAAACACTGAAGCTTTCTTT. The chain has TRBV5-1 and TRBJ1-1; D call uncertain. CDR3 length equals 14 residues. Germline loops: CDR1 SGHRS, CDR2 YFSETQ. The germline V and J ends were trimmed by 0 bases and 2 bases, with 8 bases remaining between them. Combining the CDR3 with reference TRBV5-1 and TRBJ1-1 gives the whole variable domain KAGVTQTPRYLIKTRGQQVTLSCSPISGHRSVSWYQQTPGQGLQFLFEYFSETQRNKGNFPGRFSGRQFSNSRSEMNVSTLELGDSALYLCASSLERANTEAFFGQGTRLTVV.

This rearrangement joins TRBV4-1 to TRBJ1-1; possibly TRBD1 for D (5 bases). Germline loops: CDR1 MGHRA, CDR2 YSYEKL. This CDR3 comprises 13 residues. Trimming left V 5 bases short and J 0 bases short, with 7 bases between. CDR3 in DNA: TGCGCCAGCAGCAGGGGACTGAACACTGAAGCTTTCTTT. It specifies CASSRGLNTEAFF.

This clone was seen more than once but under ten times. The chain employs TRBV11-3 and TRBJ1-1; D gene uncertain. The CDR3 totals 17 residues. V was pared by 0 bases and J by 3 bases, with 17 bases between. From germline, CDR1 is SGHNT and CDR2 YENEEA. The CDR3, as DNA: TGTGCCAGCAGCTTAGATCGACTGGGATCGGAACACACTGAAGCTTTCTTT. This gives the protein CASSLDRLGSEHTEAFF.

The chain uses TRBV9 and TRBJ1-3, with D unresolved. Germline CDR1 reads SGDLS; CDR2 reads YYNGEE. The CDR3 has 13 residues. The germline V and J ends were trimmed by 4 bases and 2 bases, with 7 bases remaining between them. In DNA form, the CDR3 reads TGTGCCAGCAGCCCCCGGACTGGAAACACCATATATTTT. Protein sequence: CASSPRTGNTIYF.

This chain joins TRBV6-6 and TRBJ2-1; 9 nucleotides align to TRBD1. V gave up 5 bases and J gave up 1 base; unmatched junction bases: 0. CDR3 length equals 14 residues. The V gene's germline CDR1 is MNHNY and CDR2 SVGAGI (reference sequence). The CDR3 is CASSGTGSYNEQFF. CDR3 DNA sequence: TGTGCCAGCAGTGGGACAGGGTCCTACAATGAGCAGTTCTTC.

V usage is TRBV6-2 or TRBV6-3 and J usage is TRBJ2-3; possibly TRBD2 for D (6 bases). V was shortened by 3 bases and J by 5 bases, with 12 bases between the two germline ends. This CDR3 is 14 amino acids long. Looked up from germline, CDR1 is MNHEY and CDR2 is SVGEGT. DNA of the CDR3: TGTGCCAGCAGTTATACGGGGGTGGGAGATACGCAGTATTTT. Translation: CASSYTGVGDTQYF.

This chain uses TRBV7-9 with TRBJ2-7; TRBD1 aligns across 9 bases. Trimming cost V 3 bases and J 9 bases; bases outside gene matches: 12. The CDR3 is 15 amino acids. Per germline, CDR1 SEHNR and CDR2 FQNEAQ (reference sequence). Here the CDR3 reads CASSFPRGQGVVQYF. The CDR3 nucleotides read TGTGCCAGCAGCTTTCCCCGGGGACAGGGTGTGGTGCAGTACTTC.

This chain uses TRBV15 with TRBJ1-1, with a weak D call TRBD1 (6 bases). The CDR3 totals 14 residues. CDR1 and CDR2 from the germline V gene are LNHNV and YYDKDF (reference sequence). Between the trimmed V and J ends, which lost 6 bases and 0 bases, there was a span of 11 bases. CDR3 sequence reads: CATRTGFMNTEAFF. CDR3 sequence (DNA): TGTGCCACCAGGACAGGATTCATGAACACTGAAGCTTTCTTT.

The V and J genes are TRBV18 and TRBJ1-2; tentative D call: TRBD1 (6 bases). V was pared by 4 bases and J by 4 bases, with 13 bases between. This CDR3 region has 14 residues. Per germline, CDR1 KGHSH and CDR2 LQKENI. CDR3 coding DNA: TGTGCCAGCTCACGTTTTGAGGACAGCTATGGCTACACCTTC. It is translated as CASSRFEDSYGYTF.

The chain combines TRBV29-1 with TRBJ2-7, with TRBD1 matching 9 bases. Germline V lookup: CDR1 SQVTM, CDR2 ANQGSEA. V lost 6 bases and J lost 6; bases outside the gene matches: 9. CDR3 length: 13 amino acids. In DNA, the CDR3 is TGCAGCGTAATACACAGGGGGCTAAGCGAGCAGTACTTC. This codes for CSVIHRGLSEQYF.

The V and J genes are TRBV18 and TRBJ1-6, with D tentatively TRBD1 (5 bases). The CDR3 consists of 16 residues. With 2 bases removed from V and 7 bases from J, the gap between germline ends came to 15 bases. CDR1 is KGHSH, CDR2 LQKENI, per germline. In nucleotides, the CDR3 is TGTGCCAGCTCACCATCCCAGGGTATGTTCAATTCACCCCTCCACTTT. This gives the protein CASSPSQGMFNSPLHF.

The genes are TRBV9 and TRBJ2-1; TRBD2 matches at 10 bases. This CDR3 contains 18 residues. The germline gives CDR1 SGDLS, CDR2 YYNGEE. Losses at the gene ends were 4 bases for V and 0 bases for J; bases not matched to a gene: 10. The CDR3 loop is CASSPAMASGSSYNEQFF. For the CDR3, the DNA is TGTGCCAGCAGCCCAGCAATGGCTAGCGGGAGCTCCTACAATGAGCAGTTCTTC.

The genes are TRBV10-3 and TRBJ1-2; a possible D gene is TRBD1 (6 bases). V shed 6 bases and J shed 4 bases, with 15 bases lying between them. Germline loops: CDR1 ENHRY, CDR2 SYGVKD. CDR3 length: 14 residues. Here the CDR3 reads CAISTGTAGYGYTF. For the CDR3, the DNA is TGTGCCATCAGCACAGGGACCGCGGGCTATGGCTACACCTTC.

This clone was detected only a few times. The rearrangement links TRBV11-3 to TRBJ1-2; D not resolved. V dropped 2 bases and J dropped 7 bases, with 14 bases sitting between them. The CDR3 covers 14 residues. Germline V gene sequence: CDR1 SGHNT, CDR2 YENEEA. CDR3 residues: CASSLYPSTSGYTF. The CDR3 nucleotides read TGTGCCAGCAGCTTATACCCGTCGACGAGTGGCTACACCTTC.

The rearrangement uses TRBV7-9 and TRBJ2-5; D tentatively fits TRBD1 or TRBD2 (5 bases each). The germline V gene has CDR1 SEHNR and CDR2 FQNEAQ (reference sequence). CDR3 length equals 13 residues. Trimming pared 5 bases from V and 2 bases from J, leaving 9 bases between. The DNA of the CDR3 is TGTGCCAGCAGCGGGACGGAGCAAGAGACCCAGTACTTC. Encoded protein: CASSGTEQETQYF.

The V gene is TRBV27, the J gene TRBJ1-1; 11 positions agree with TRBD1. CDR3 length: 14 residues. V shed 6 bases and J 6 bases; nucleotides not matched to a gene: 6. Per germline, CDR1 MNHEY and CDR2 SMNVEV (reference sequence). CDR3 sequence: CASSPDRGPAEAFF. CDR3 nucleotide sequence: TGTGCCAGCAGCCCGGACAGGGGGCCGGCTGAAGCTTTCTTT.

The chain joins TRBV6-5 to TRBJ1-2; TRBD1 might be the D (5 bases). There are 13 residues in the CDR3. Trimming cost V 10 bases and J 6 bases, with 18 bases left between them. Germline V gene sequence: CDR1 MNHEY, CDR2 SVGAGI. CDR3 in amino acids: CATQEGQFDGYTF. CDR3 coding DNA: TGTGCCACCCAGGAGGGGCAGTTTGATGGCTACACCTTC.

This clone was seen once. This rearrangement joins TRBV25-1 to TRBJ2-5, with D maybe TRBD1 (5 bases). The CDR3 length is 14 residues. Trimming cost V 2 bases and J 4 bases, with 11 bases left between them. Germline lookup yields CDR1 MGHDK and CDR2 SYGVNS. The CDR3 reads CASSEARARETQYF. Written as DNA, the CDR3 is TGTGCCAGCAGTGAAGCCAGGGCGAGAGAGACCCAGTACTTC.

V usage is TRBV7-3 and J usage is TRBJ1-6; TRBD1 is a possible D gene (5 bases). The CDR3 sequence is 13 residues long. Germline V lookup: CDR1 SGHTA, CDR2 FQGTGA. The V gene lost 5 bases and the J gene lost 7 bases, with 9 bases spanning the gap. The CDR3 nucleotides read TGTGCCAGCAGCGCGGCAGGGAATTCACCCCTCCACTTT. Protein sequence: CASSAAGNSPLHF. The full variable domain, with the rest looked up from reference TRBV7-3 and TRBJ1-6, is GAGVSQTPSNKVTEKGKYVELRCDPISGHTALYWYRQSLGQGPEFLIYFQGTGAADDSGLPNDRFFAVRPEGSVSTLKIQRTERGDSAVYLCASSAAGNSPLHFGNGTRLTVT.

This sequence joins TRBV9 and TRBJ2-4; TRBD2 might be the D (6 bases). Between the trimmed V and J ends, which lost 3 bases and 7 bases, there was a span of 11 bases. The germline CDR1 and CDR2 sequences are SGDLS and YYNGEE. CDR3 length: 13 amino acids. In DNA form, the CDR3 reads TGTGCCAGCAGCGGCTCCGGGACTAACATTCAGTACTTC. It codes for CASSGSGTNIQYF.

CDR3 nucleotides: TGTGCCAGCAGTCGGGGTGGGGGCACTGAAGCTTTCTTT. Residues: CASSRGGGTEAFF. The rearrangement links TRBV27 to TRBJ1-1, with D possibly matching TRBD1 (5 bases). V dropped 5 bases and J dropped 4 bases, with 11 bases sitting between them. The germline V gene has CDR1 MNHEY and CDR2 SMNVEV (reference sequence). This CDR3 contains 13 residues.